This T cell receptor (beta chain) emerged from a study of tumor-infiltrating lymphocytes in primary liver carcinoma. The overall study: Read depth, roughly 3.5 to 7.13 million productive TCRbeta reads, did not differ significantly between tissues. General study points: Researchers report that only about 7.5-25% of top clones turned up in all five tumor regions. Blood trailed tumors significantly in top-250-clone fraction (p = 0.039).

With respect to this clonotype: Its target is unknown. A junction boundary mismatches the germline segment, possibly from a read error.

Total RNA amounting to approximately 460 ng was the source from which TCR beta cDNA was made with a constant-region primer. ARM-PCR was slightly modified, and three nested multiplex PCR rounds with it gave rise to the TCR beta libraries. MiXCR, applied by TCRdb to the multiplex PCR reads, yields one record per CDR3 protein. The sample lists 20,000 or so distinct CDR3 sequences; more than 70% were seen once. From unsorted bulk tissue weighing roughly 17-32 mg, DNA and RNA were co-extracted. What was sequenced was liver tumor tissue from sampling region 2. Sample subset: tumor region T2, inferior pole. This TCR was recovered from a woman aged 30 to 39 with primary liver carcinoma and hepatitis B virus infection.

The CDR3 DNA reads as TGTGCCAGCAGTTACCGTAGCGTCTACAATGAGGAGTTCTTC. It specifies CASSYRSVYNEEFF. The V call is TRBV6-2 or TRBV6-3, the J call TRBJ2-1; possibly TRBD2 for D (5 bases). The CDR3 has 14 residues. Germline values: CDR1 MNHEY, CDR2 SVGEGT.